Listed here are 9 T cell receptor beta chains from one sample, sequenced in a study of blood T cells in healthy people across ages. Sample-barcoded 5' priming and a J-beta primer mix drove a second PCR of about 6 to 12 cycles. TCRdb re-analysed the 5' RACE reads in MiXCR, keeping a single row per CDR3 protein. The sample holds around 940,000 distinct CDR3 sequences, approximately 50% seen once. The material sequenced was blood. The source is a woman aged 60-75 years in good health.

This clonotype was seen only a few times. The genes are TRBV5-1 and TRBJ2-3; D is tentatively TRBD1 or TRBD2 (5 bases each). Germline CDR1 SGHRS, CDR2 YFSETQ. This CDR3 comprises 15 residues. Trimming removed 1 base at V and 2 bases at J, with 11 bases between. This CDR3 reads CASSLLMGDTDTQYF. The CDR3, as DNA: TGCGCCAGCAGCTTGTTGATGGGGGACACAGATACGCAGTATTTT.

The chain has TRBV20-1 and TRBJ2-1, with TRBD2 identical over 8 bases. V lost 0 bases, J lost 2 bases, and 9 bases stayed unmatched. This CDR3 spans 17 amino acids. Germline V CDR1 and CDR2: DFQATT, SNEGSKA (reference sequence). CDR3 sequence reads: CSARDPGLVIPYNEQFF. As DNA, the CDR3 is TGCAGTGCTAGAGATCCGGGACTAGTCATCCCCTACAATGAGCAGTTCTTC.

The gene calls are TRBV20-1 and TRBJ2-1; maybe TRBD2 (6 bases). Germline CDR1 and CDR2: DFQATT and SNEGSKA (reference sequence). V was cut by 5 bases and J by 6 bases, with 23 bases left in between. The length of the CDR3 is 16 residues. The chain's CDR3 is CSALGGGGMGRNEQFF. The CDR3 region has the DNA TGCAGTGCTCTGGGGGGTGGGGGGATGGGACGCAATGAGCAGTTCTTC.

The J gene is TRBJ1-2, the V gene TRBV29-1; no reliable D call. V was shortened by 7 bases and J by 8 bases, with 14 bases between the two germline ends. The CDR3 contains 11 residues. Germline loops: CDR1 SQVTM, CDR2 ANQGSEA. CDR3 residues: CSAVFEEGYTF. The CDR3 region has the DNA TGCAGCGCCGTATTCGAGGAGGGCTACACCTTC.

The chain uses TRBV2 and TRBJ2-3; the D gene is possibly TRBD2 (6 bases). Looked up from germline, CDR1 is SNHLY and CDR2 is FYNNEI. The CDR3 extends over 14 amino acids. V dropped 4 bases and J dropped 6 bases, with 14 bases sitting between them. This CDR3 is CASSGLSGADTQYF. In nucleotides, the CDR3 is TGTGCCAGCAGTGGGTTGTCGGGAGCGGATACGCAGTATTTT. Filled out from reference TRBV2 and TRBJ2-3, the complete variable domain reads EPEVTQTPSHQVTQMGQEVILRCVPISNHLYFYWYRQILGQKVEFLVSFYNNEISEKSEIFDDQFSVERPDGSNFTLKIRSTKLEDSAMYFCASSGLSGADTQYFGPGTRLTVL.

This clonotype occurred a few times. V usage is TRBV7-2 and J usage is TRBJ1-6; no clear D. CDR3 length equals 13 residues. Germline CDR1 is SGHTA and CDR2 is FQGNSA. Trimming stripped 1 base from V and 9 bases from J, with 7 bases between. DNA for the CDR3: TGTGCCAGCAGCTTAGTAGAGGGTTCACCCCTCCACTTT. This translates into CASSLVEGSPLHF.

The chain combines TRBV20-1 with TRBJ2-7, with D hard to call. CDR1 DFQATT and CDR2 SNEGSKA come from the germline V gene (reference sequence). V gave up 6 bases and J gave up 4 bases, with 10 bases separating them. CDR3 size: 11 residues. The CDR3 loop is CSAVARYEQYF. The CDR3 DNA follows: TGCAGTGCCGTGGCAAGGTACGAGCAGTACTTC.

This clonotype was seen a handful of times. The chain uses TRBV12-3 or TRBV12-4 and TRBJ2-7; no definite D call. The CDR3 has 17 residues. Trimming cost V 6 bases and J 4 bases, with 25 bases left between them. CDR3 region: CASSGVGGLGMGYEQYF. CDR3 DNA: TGTGCCAGCAGCGGAGTCGGCGGCTTGGGAATGGGGTACGAGCAGTACTTC.

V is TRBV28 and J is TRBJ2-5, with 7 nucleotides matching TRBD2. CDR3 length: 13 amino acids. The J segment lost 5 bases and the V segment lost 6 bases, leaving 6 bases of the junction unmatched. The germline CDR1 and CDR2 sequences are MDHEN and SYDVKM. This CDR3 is CASSRGVGETQYF. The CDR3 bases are TGTGCCAGCAGCCGGGGGGTCGGGGAGACCCAGTACTTC.